The next 2 T cell receptor beta chains were all read from a single sample in a study of T cells in Graves' hyperthyroidism and ophthalmopathy. Amplification targeted TCR beta CDR3 regions from RNA transcripts. Primed by the HTBI set, a first-round RT-PCR was run on the TCR CDR3. TCRdb recomputed calls from the multiplex PCR reads with MiXCR, one row per CDR3 protein. The table lists hundreds of thousands of distinct CDR3 sequences, roughly 14% of them singletons, with about 13% in the top ten. Sequencing was carried out using blood. The receptors were gathered from a man younger than 30 with Graves' ophthalmopathy.

This clonotype was observed many times. V is TRBV5-1 and J is TRBJ1-2; TRBD1 aligns across 7 bases. Losses at the gene ends were 0 bases for V and 4 bases for J; bases not matched to a gene: 6. Germline V gives CDR1 SGHRS, CDR2 YFSETQ. This CDR3 contains 15 residues. The DNA for the CDR3 is TGCGCCAGCAGCTTGGAAGGGGGCAGCGCCTATGGCTACACCTTC. It codes for CASSLEGGSAYGYTF.

This clonotype was found a few times. The rearrangement links TRBV29-1 to TRBJ2-1; D unresolved. Germline CDR1 and CDR2: SQVTM and ANQGSEA. This CDR3 comprises 9 residues. Trimming shortened V by 2 bases and J by 10 bases, and 3 bases separated the two germline ends. CDR3 sequence (DNA): TGCAGCGTTGAAAACGAGCAGTTCTTC. Translating gives CSVENEQFF.